The rows below give T cell receptor beta chains drawn from one sample of a study of cytomegalovirus exposure and HLA in healthy donors. Method: immunoSEQ multiplex PCR; TCRdb's copy keeps in-frame clones and lacks some. The sample has some 270,000 clones, 80% to 90% seen once. Sequenced material: PBMCs. The receptors were gathered from a woman aged 18 to 35 in good health and CMV-seronegative. Each CDR3 is given with its conserved first and last residue. Each record gives: V gene, D gene, CDR3 length, J gene, clone size, CDR3 protein, CDR3 DNA. A D gene is named only where the DNA matches it firmly. The listing skips clone size in some rows; elsewhere it reads once, few, many or a size class.

V: TRBV6-6; D: NA; length: 14; J: TRBJ1-1; size: NA; CDR3: CASSYQSRGTEAFF; DNA: TGTGCCAGCAGTTACCAGTCAAGGGGGACTGAAGCTTTCTTT
V: TRBV27; D: NA; length: 15; J: TRBJ1-5; size: NA; CDR3: CASSLSSGGNQPQHF; DNA: TGTGCCAGCAGTTTATCGTCGGGAGGCAATCAGCCCCAGCATTTT
V: TRBV28; D: NA; length: 16; J: TRBJ2-3; size: NA; CDR3: CASSLRSDSHTDTQYF; DNA: TGTGCCAGCAGTTTGAGGTCCGACAGCCACACAGATACGCAGTATTTT
V: TRBV5-5; D: NA; length: 14; J: TRBJ1-2; size: few; CDR3: CASSFTGENYGYTF; DNA: TGTGCCAGCAGCTTTACCGGGGAAAACTATGGCTACACCTTC
V: TRBV11-2; D: TRBD1; length: 17; J: TRBJ1-3; size: few; CDR3: CASSTRDRVISGNTIYF; DNA: TGTGCCAGCAGCACCCGGGACAGGGTAATCTCTGGAAACACCATATATTTT
V: TRBV5-4; D: TRBD1; length: 16; J: TRBJ2-3; size: NA; CDR3: CASSLQGTGEADTQYF; DNA: TGTGCCAGCAGCTTGCAGGGTACAGGGGAAGCAGATACGCAGTATTTT
V: TRBV19; D: NA; length: 17; J: TRBJ1-5; size: NA; CDR3: CASSNQANSDSNQPQHF; DNA: TGTGCCAGTAGTAACCAGGCCAACTCAGATAGCAATCAGCCCCAGCATTTT
V: TRBV9; D: NA; length: 16; J: TRBJ1-2; size: few; CDR3: CASSVDSRGGEDGYTF; DNA: TGTGCCAGCAGCGTAGATAGCCGAGGGGGTGAGGATGGCTACACCTTC
V: TRBV4-2; D: TRBD2; length: 15; J: TRBJ2-5; size: few; CDR3: CASSQASGLEETQYF; DNA: TGTGCCAGCAGCCAGGCCTCTGGACTAGAGGAGACCCAGTACTTC
V: TRBV2; D: TRBD2; length: 15; J: TRBJ2-1; size: NA; CDR3: CASSERGRRDNEQFF; DNA: TGTGCCAGCAGTGAGCGGGGGAGGCGCGACAATGAGCAGTTCTTC
V: TRBV14; D: NA; length: 15; J: TRBJ1-4; size: NA; CDR3: CASSPEWDPRGKLFF; DNA: TGTGCCAGCAGCCCCGAGTGGGACCCCAGGGGAAAACTGTTTTTT
V: TRBV6-5; D: NA; length: 15; J: TRBJ2-2; size: NA; CDR3: CASSYVGGYTGELFF; DNA: TGTGCCAGCAGTTACGTTGGCGGGTACACCGGGGAGCTGTTTTTT
V: TRBV6-6; D: NA; length: 12; J: TRBJ2-2; size: NA; CDR3: CASRLYTGELFF; DNA: TGTGCCAGCAGACTGTATACCGGGGAGCTGTTTTTT
V: TRBV10-1; D: TRBD1; length: 14; J: TRBJ1-2; size: few; CDR3: CASDKMDRLYGYTF; DNA: TGCGCCAGCGACAAAATGGACAGGCTCTATGGCTACACCTTC
V: TRBV27; D: NA; length: 14; J: TRBJ2-7; size: few; CDR3: CASSAFTTTYEQYF; DNA: TGTGCCAGCAGTGCCTTTACTACCACCTACGAGCAGTACTTC
V: TRBV27; D: NA; length: 14; J: TRBJ2-7; size: NA; CDR3: CASSLGLPTYEQYF; DNA: TGTGCCAGCAGTTTAGGGCTACCTACCTACGAGCAGTACTTC
V: TRBV6-4; D: TRBD1; length: 15; J: TRBJ2-5; size: large; CDR3: CASSPGTGGEETQYF; DNA: TGTGCCAGCAGCCCCGGGACAGGGGGCGAAGAGACCCAGTACTTC
V: TRBV4-1; D: TRBD2; length: 15; J: TRBJ2-1; size: NA; CDR3: CASSQDDSGRVKQFF; DNA: TGCGCCAGCAGCCAAGACGATTCGGGGAGGGTTAAGCAGTTCTTC
V: TRBV30; D: NA; length: 12; J: TRBJ1-2; size: NA; CDR3: CAWSGRGSGYTF; DNA: TGTGCCTGGAGTGGGAGGGGATCTGGCTACACCTTC
V: TRBV27; D: NA; length: 14; J: TRBJ2-7; size: NA; CDR3: CASSLLGALYEQYF; DNA: TGTGCCAGCAGTTTATTAGGGGCACTATACGAGCAGTACTTC
V: TRBV7-9; D: NA; length: 16; J: TRBJ2-2; size: few; CDR3: CAIDRKGHLDTGELFF; DNA: TGTGCCATAGACAGGAAAGGTCACTTGGACACCGGGGAGCTGTTTTTT
V: TRBV27; D: NA; length: 16; J: TRBJ2-3; size: NA; CDR3: CASSLGAGTPTDTQYF; DNA: TGTGCCAGCAGTTTGGGGGCAGGGACCCCCACAGATACGCAGTATTTT
V: TRBV29-1; D: NA; length: 11; J: TRBJ1-2; size: few; CDR3: CSVESIYGYTF; DNA: TGCAGCGTTGAAAGCATATATGGCTACACCTTC
V: TRBV30; D: NA; length: 10; J: TRBJ2-7; size: NA; CDR3: CACGLYEQYF; DNA: TGTGCCTGCGGACTTTACGAGCAGTACTTC
V: TRBV10-3; D: TRBD2; length: 17; J: TRBJ2-2; size: NA; CDR3: CAISESERGRAGGELFF; DNA: TGTGCCATCAGTGAGTCGGAGCGCGGGAGGGCCGGCGGGGAGCTGTTTTTT
V: TRBV9; D: TRBD1; length: 15; J: TRBJ1-1; size: NA; CDR3: CASSGRTGAYTEAFF; DNA: TGTGCCAGCAGCGGACGCACAGGGGCGTACACTGAAGCTTTCTTT
V: TRBV5-1; D: NA; length: 13; J: TRBJ2-1; size: NA; CDR3: CASSYRTDNEQFF; DNA: TGCGCCAGCAGCTACCGGACAGACAATGAGCAGTTCTTC
V: TRBV9; D: NA; length: 13; J: TRBJ1-2; size: NA; CDR3: CASSVARRAGYTF; DNA: TGTGCCAGCAGCGTAGCTCGGAGGGCCGGCTACACCTTC
V: TRBV6-5; D: NA; length: 16; J: TRBJ1-4; size: NA; CDR3: CASSYSWSATNEKLFF; DNA: TGTGCCAGCAGTTACTCCTGGAGTGCAACTAATGAAAAACTGTTTTTT